One and the same sample provided the 26 T cell receptor beta chains below, sequenced in a study of T cells after yellow fever vaccination. TCRdb reprocessed the 5' RACE reads via MiXCR and lists one record per CDR3 protein. The sample holds about 580,000 distinct CDR3 sequences, about a sixth seen once. This material consisted of PBMCs, taken 4 to 5 days after the first yellow fever vaccination. The receptors shown here come from a man aged 18 to 29 who received the YFV17D yellow fever vaccine.

The gene calls are TRBV6-5 and TRBJ2-7; 8 bases agree with TRBD1. V shed 3 bases and J 5 bases; nucleotides not matched to a gene: 9. CDR3 length equals 15 residues. Germline V gives CDR1 MNHEY, CDR2 SVGAGI. CDR3 nucleotide sequence: TGTGCCAGCAGTTATTTGGGCAGGGGGCGCGACGAGCAGTACTTC. The encoded protein is CASSYLGRGRDEQYF.

The V and J genes are TRBV6-2 or TRBV6-3 and TRBJ2-7; D remains unclear. There are 12 residues in the CDR3. From germline, CDR1 is MNHEY and CDR2 SVGEGT. The CDR3, as DNA: TGTGCCAGCAGTGATCTCTATTACGAGAAGTACGTC. Its protein is CASSDLYYEKYV.

V usage is TRBV3-1 and J usage is TRBJ1-3, with 7 bases aligning to TRBD1. The CDR3 length is 18 residues. Per germline, CDR1 LGHDT and CDR2 YNNKEL (reference sequence). J gave up 0 bases and V 0 bases, and 8 bases lay outside the gene matches. CDR3 DNA sequence: TGTGCCAGCAGCCAAGATATCCCAGGGGGGGACTCTGGAAACACCATATATTTT. Protein sequence: CASSQDIPGGDSGNTIYF.

This clonotype was picked up a small number of times. CDR3 bases: TGTGCCAGCAGCTTACAGATCGGGCAGTTCTTC. This codes for CASSLQIGQFF. V usage is TRBV7-2 and J usage is TRBJ2-1; D gene ambiguous. The CDR3 runs to 11 residues. Germline lookup yields CDR1 SGHTA and CDR2 FQGNSA. Trimming took 2 bases from V and 12 from J, leaving 8 bases between them.

The table lists this clonotype with a few counts. CDR3 DNA sequence: TGTGCCAGCAGCTTCGACAGGTTCCGCACAGATACGCAGTATTTT. This codes for CASSFDRFRTDTQYF. The V call is TRBV6-1, the J call TRBJ2-3; TRBD1 is a possible D gene (6 bases). The V gene's germline CDR1 is MNHNS and CDR2 SASEGT. The CDR3 consists of 15 residues. With 6 bases removed from V and 1 base from J, the gap between germline ends came to 14 bases.

The V call is TRBV7-3, the J call TRBJ2-2; D ambiguous. The V and J ends lost 5 bases and 1 base respectively, with 14 bases between them. Germline values: CDR1 SGHTA, CDR2 FQGTGA. This CDR3 contains 16 residues. CDR3 amino acids: CASSPGPTGNTGELFF. The CDR3 DNA reads as TGTGCCAGCAGCCCCGGTCCGACTGGGAACACCGGGGAGCTGTTTTTT.

The chain employs TRBV7-9 and TRBJ2-2, with a possible D match to TRBD1 (6 bases). The CDR3 is made up of 17 amino acids. V lost 4 bases to trimming and J lost 4 bases, with 19 bases between them. CDR1 is SEHNR and CDR2 is FQNEAQ in the germline V gene (reference sequence). This CDR3 reads CASSSRVDRSFTGELFF. CDR3 coding DNA: TGTGCCAGCAGCTCAAGAGTCGACAGGTCCTTCACCGGGGAGCTGTTTTTT.

The J gene is TRBJ2-5, the V gene TRBV6-5; TRBD2 matches at 9 bases. After removal of 4 bases from V and 4 bases from J, the junction contained 19 bases not matched to a gene. CDR3 length equals 19 residues. Germline values: CDR1 MNHEY, CDR2 SVGAGI. CDR3 residues: CASSFLGLARGAGGETQYF. CDR3 DNA sequence: TGTGCCAGCAGTTTCCTCGGACTAGCGAGGGGGGCGGGTGGAGAGACCCAGTACTTC.

The chain employs TRBV5-4 and TRBJ2-7, with 11 bases fitting TRBD1. Unmatched junction bases numbered 8, after V lost 4 bases and J lost 5 bases. Germline V lookup: CDR1 SGHNT, CDR2 YYREEE (reference sequence). The CDR3 extends over 15 amino acids. CDR3 sequence: CASSPGQGAFDEQYV. In nucleotides, the CDR3 is TGTGCCAGCAGCCCCGGACAGGGGGCTTTTGACGAGCAGTACGTC.

Many counts were recorded for this clonotype. The chain couples TRBV12-3 or TRBV12-4 to TRBJ1-6; no clear D. The CDR3 totals 13 residues. Deletions cut 2 bases from V and 7 bases from J, with 6 bases between. CDR3 DNA: TGTGCCAGCAGTTTAAGCGGGAATTCACCCCTCCACTTT. Translated: CASSLSGNSPLHF.

This chain connects TRBV7-9 to TRBJ2-5; 10 bases map to TRBD1. J was trimmed by 2 bases and V by 5 bases; bases with no gene match: 5. Germline-derived CDR1 and CDR2 are SEHNR and FQNEAQ (reference sequence). This CDR3 is built from 15 residues. CDR3 DNA sequence: TGTGCCAGCAGCCACAGGGACAGGGGTCAAGAGACCCAGTACTTC. It is translated as CASSHRDRGQETQYF.

This clonotype was observed a few times. V usage is TRBV5-1 and J usage is TRBJ2-5; TRBD1 matches at 8 bases. Trimming cost V 5 bases and J 5 bases; bases outside gene matches: 8. Looked up from germline, CDR1 is SGHRS and CDR2 is YFSETQ. This CDR3 has 14 amino acids. The DNA of the CDR3 is TGCGCCAGCAGAGAACCAGGGGGCGCTGAGACCCAGTACTTC. Protein product: CASREPGGAETQYF. The variable domain in full, with the rest retrieved from reference TRBV5-1 and TRBJ2-5, is KAGVTQTPRYLIKTRGQQVTLSCSPISGHRSVSWYQQTPGQGLQFLFEYFSETQRNKGNFPGRFSGRQFSNSRSEMNVSTLELGDSALYLCASREPGGAETQYFGPGTRLLVL.

The CDR3 nucleotides are TGTGCCAGCAGCTTGAACGGGGGGAACACTGAAGCTTTCTTT. It translates to CASSLNGGNTEAFF. J is TRBJ1-1 and V is TRBV5-6, with D possibly TRBD1 on 5 matching bases. This CDR3 region has 14 residues. Germline V gives CDR1 SGHDT, CDR2 YYEEEE. The ends were cut back, 1 base at V and 1 base at J, with 8 bases in the middle. The variable domain in full, completed from reference TRBV5-6 and TRBJ1-1, reads DAGVTQSPTHLIKTRGQQVTLRCSPKSGHDTVSWYQQALGQGPQFIFQYYEEEERQRGNFPDRFSGHQFPNYSSELNVNALLLGDSALYLCASSLNGGNTEAFFGQGTRLTVV.

This clonotype was detected only once. This chain connects TRBV6-2 or TRBV6-3 to TRBJ2-4, with D perhaps matching TRBD2 (6 bases). The CDR3 sequence is 14 residues long. Trimming took 4 bases from V and 5 from J, leaving 12 bases between them. The germline gives CDR1 MNHEY, CDR2 SVGEGT. This CDR3 reads CASSSGLWQNIQYF. The CDR3 region has the DNA TGTGCCAGCAGTTCGGGACTTTGGCAAAACATTCAGTACTTC.

As DNA, the CDR3 is TGTGCCAGCAGTTTAAACGAAGCTTTCTTT. This codes for CASSLNEAFF. The genes are TRBV7-9 and TRBJ1-1, with D unclear. The CDR3 has 10 residues. Germline CDR1 and CDR2: SEHNR and FQNEAQ (reference sequence). V was pared by 6 bases and J by 8 bases, with 7 bases between.

DNA of the CDR3: TGTGCCAGCAGGAGGAGACAGGGGACTTCACCCCTCCACTTT. Translating gives CASRRRQGTSPLHF. The rearrangement uses TRBV6-2 or TRBV6-3 and TRBJ1-6; the match to TRBD1 covers 8 bases. The CDR3 spans 14 residues. The germline V gene has CDR1 MNHEY and CDR2 SVGEGT. The V and J ends lost 6 bases and 9 bases, in that order; junction bases with no gene match: 7.

This sequence joins TRBV23-1 and TRBJ2-5, with D possibly TRBD1 on 5 matching bases. TRBV23-1 is annotated as an ORF whose role is uncertain. CDR3 length equals 15 residues. In nucleotides, the CDR3 is TGCGTCACCAGGCAAAAGCAGGGCCAAGCAGAGACCCAGTACTTC. It codes for CVTRQKQGQAETQYF.

The J gene is TRBJ2-1, the V gene TRBV5-6, with D uncertain. CDR3 length: 13 residues. Trimming took 1 base from V and 9 from J, leaving 11 bases between them. Germline V gene sequence: CDR1 SGHDT, CDR2 YYEEEE. CDR3 in DNA: TGTGCCAGCAGCTTGCCGGGTGGACCTGAGCAGTTCTTC. Residues: CASSLPGGPEQFF.

The chain employs TRBV7-9 and TRBJ2-1, with D tentatively TRBD2 (5 bases). The CDR3 extends over 17 amino acids. CDR1 SEHNR and CDR2 FQNEAQ come from the germline V gene (reference sequence). V shed 1 base and J shed 1 base, with 14 bases lying between them. The CDR3 nucleotides read TGTGCCAGCAGCTTAGGTCGAGGGTCAAATTCCTACAATGAGCAGTTCTTC. This sequence encodes CASSLGRGSNSYNEQFF.

This clonotype was observed a handful of times. This rearrangement joins TRBV9 to TRBJ2-1, with TRBD1 matching over 11 bases. V was pared by 4 bases and J by 7 bases, with 7 bases of the junction left unmatched. Germline V lookup: CDR1 SGDLS, CDR2 YYNGEE. The CDR3 contains 15 residues. Here the CDR3 reads CASSIGQGAWNEQFF. The CDR3 DNA is TGTGCCAGCAGCATCGGACAGGGGGCCTGGAATGAGCAGTTCTTC.

This clonotype turned up a few times. The chain links TRBV5-1 to TRBJ1-1, with D possibly TRBD1 on 6 matching bases. The germline V and J ends were trimmed by 3 bases and 1 base, with 13 bases remaining between them. Germline assignment: CDR1 SGHRS and CDR2 YFSETQ. The CDR3 covers 15 residues. The CDR3 spells CASSYGGAQNTEAFF. CDR3 nucleotide sequence: TGCGCCAGCAGCTACGGGGGGGCCCAGAACACTGAAGCTTTCTTT.

This clonotype was seen more than once but under ten times. The rearrangement joins TRBV7-2 to TRBJ2-5, with a weak D call TRBD2 (5 bases). The germline V gene encodes CDR1 SGHTA and CDR2 FQGNSA. V lost 5 bases to trimming and J lost 2 bases, with 9 bases between them. This CDR3 comprises 13 residues. Here the CDR3 reads CASSRTWQETQYF. The CDR3 region has the DNA TGTGCCAGCAGCAGGACTTGGCAAGAGACCCAGTACTTC.

This clonotype was counted between two and nine times. The chain uses TRBV7-9 and TRBJ1-6; 8 nucleotides agree with TRBD1. Germline V gene data show CDR1 as SEHNR and CDR2 as FQNEAQ (reference sequence). The ends lost 5 bases at V and 6 bases at J; junction bases unmatched: 9. The CDR3 loop spans 16 amino acids. CDR3 amino acids: CASSTLDRGANSPLHF. Here the CDR3 DNA reads TGTGCCAGCAGCACACTCGACAGGGGAGCTAATTCACCCCTCCACTTT.

The V and J genes are TRBV5-1 and TRBJ1-4, with D maybe TRBD1 (6 bases). V was shortened by 5 bases and J by 0 bases, with 8 bases between the two germline ends. The CDR3 is made up of 14 amino acids. CDR1 and CDR2 from the germline V gene are SGHRS and YFSETQ. This CDR3 is CASRGGSTNEKLFF. Written as DNA, the CDR3 is TGCGCCAGCAGGGGGGGCTCAACTAATGAAAAACTGTTTTTT.

V and J are TRBV5-1 and TRBJ2-1; 12 bases are a match to TRBD1. V was pared by 4 bases and J by 8 bases, with 13 bases of the junction left unmatched. The germline V gene encodes CDR1 SGHRS and CDR2 YFSETQ. The CDR3 length is 17 residues. This CDR3 is CASSVLVGGQGADEQFF. In nucleotides, the CDR3 is TGCGCCAGCAGCGTTCTAGTTGGGGGACAGGGGGCCGATGAGCAGTTCTTC.

This clonotype was recorded many times. The chain couples TRBV3-1 to TRBJ2-5, with D unresolved. Trimming shortened V by 4 bases and J by 0 bases, and 12 bases separated the two germline ends. The CDR3 extends over 15 amino acids. Germline V lookup: CDR1 LGHDT, CDR2 YNNKEL (reference sequence). This CDR3 is CASSPLARYQETQYF. Written as DNA, the CDR3 is TGTGCCAGCAGCCCGTTGGCGAGGTACCAAGAGACCCAGTACTTC.